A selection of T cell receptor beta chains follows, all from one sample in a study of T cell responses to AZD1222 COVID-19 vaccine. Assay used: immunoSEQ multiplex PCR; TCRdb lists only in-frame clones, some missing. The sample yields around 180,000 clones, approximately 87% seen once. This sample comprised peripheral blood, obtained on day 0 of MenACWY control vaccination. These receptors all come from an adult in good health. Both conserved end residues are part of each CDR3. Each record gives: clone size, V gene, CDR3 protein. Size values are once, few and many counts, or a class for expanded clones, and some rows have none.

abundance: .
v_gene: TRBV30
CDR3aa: CAWSLNHYEAFNYGYTF

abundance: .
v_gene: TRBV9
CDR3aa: CASSPWLQETQYF

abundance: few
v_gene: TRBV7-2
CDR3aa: CASSLVGGSFNEQFF

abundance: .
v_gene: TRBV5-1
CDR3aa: CASSLFGGKETQYF

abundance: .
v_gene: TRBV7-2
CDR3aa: CASAKGQNTGELFF

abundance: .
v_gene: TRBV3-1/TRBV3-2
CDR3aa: CASSQDSGGPQGEYF

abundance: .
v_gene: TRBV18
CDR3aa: CASSPGQGPRGYYGYTF

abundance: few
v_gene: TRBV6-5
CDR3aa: CASSPTRGPGGSYTF

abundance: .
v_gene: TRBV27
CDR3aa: CASSLSTPGFDTGELFF

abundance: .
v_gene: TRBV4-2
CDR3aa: CASSQASPGQGTDTQYF

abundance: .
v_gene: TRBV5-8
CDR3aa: CASSGPGQSYMGWDEQYF

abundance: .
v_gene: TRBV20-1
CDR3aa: CSASTPGETQYF

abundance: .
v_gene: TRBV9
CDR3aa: CASSVSQGDYEQYF

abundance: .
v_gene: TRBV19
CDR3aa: CASSIRGPGGQPQHF

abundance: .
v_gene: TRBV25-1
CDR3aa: CASSEWGSSNYGYTF

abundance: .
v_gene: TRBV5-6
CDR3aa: CASSVIGNTIYF

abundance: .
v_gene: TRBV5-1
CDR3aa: CASSSDKTSYVGQYF

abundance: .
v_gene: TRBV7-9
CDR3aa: CASSLSFNEQYF

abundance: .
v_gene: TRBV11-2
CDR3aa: CASSQRTFYEQYF

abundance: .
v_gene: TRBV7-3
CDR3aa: CASSLKGRQGSYNEQFF

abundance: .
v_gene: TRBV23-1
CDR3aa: CASSQPGVRVGEKLFF

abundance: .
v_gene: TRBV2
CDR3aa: CASIDRPLSNQPQHF

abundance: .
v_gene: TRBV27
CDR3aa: CASSLSFGTETYEQYF

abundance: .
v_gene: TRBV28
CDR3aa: CASSSGVQPQHF

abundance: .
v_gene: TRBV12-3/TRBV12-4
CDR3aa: CASSLAGVGYTF

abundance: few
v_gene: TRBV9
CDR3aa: CASSVGQLRATNEKLFF

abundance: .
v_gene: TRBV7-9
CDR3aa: CASSAPRDSLGEQYF

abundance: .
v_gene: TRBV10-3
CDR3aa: CAISEGLAYEQFF

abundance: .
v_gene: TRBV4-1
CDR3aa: CASSQEGTVNSPLHF

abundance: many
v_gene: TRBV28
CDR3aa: CASSTTNRGEGSSPLHF

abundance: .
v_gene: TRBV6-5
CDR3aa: CASSYVGGFTDTQYF

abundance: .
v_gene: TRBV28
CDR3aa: CASNEPAGAYEQYF

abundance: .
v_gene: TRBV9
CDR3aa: CASSVDMNTEAFF

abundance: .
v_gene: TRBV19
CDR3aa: CAGGGEVRQPQHF

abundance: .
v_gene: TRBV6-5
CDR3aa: CASSYGQGDGYTF

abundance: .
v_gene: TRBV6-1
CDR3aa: CASSEGTSGTGELFF

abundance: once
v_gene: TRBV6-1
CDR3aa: CASSVRGTGANYGYTF

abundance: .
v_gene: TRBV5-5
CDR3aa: CASSSGLAGGNEQFF

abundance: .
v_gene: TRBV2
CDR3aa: CASSEVMGAREKLFF

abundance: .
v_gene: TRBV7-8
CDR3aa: CASSLSPVPNTGELFF

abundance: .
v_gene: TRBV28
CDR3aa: CASSSGGHEKLFF

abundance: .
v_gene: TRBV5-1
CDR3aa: CASGQGSGGPTNEQFF

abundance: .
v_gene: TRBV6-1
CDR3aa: CASSEFTGGGSPLHF

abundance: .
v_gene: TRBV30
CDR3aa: CAWSGDRAIEQYF

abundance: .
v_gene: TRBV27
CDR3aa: CASRGQGAGEKLFF

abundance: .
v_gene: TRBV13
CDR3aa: CASSLAGAGAVNQPQHF

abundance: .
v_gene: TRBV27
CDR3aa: CASGTGNTEAFF

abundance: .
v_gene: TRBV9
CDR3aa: CASSDNLGLAGSTQFF